This TCR beta chain originates from a study of CD8+CD57+ T cells in acquired aplastic anemia (dated by TCRdb to about 2018). In terms of the full investigation: DNA extracted from sorted CD4+ and CD8+ cells had a mean of approximately 3.4 ug, with a range of 0.2 to 27.4 ug. CD8+CD57+ expansion was defined as a frequency above the mean frequency observed in healthy subjects.

Expansion of CD8+CD57+ cells had been shown by flow cytometry in the patients chosen for sequencing. All patients had severe acquired aplastic anemia diagnosed by International Study of Aplastic Anemia and Agranulocytosis and Camitta criteria. No therapy had been received by the patients at the time of blood sampling. In this study, sorted CD4+ and CD8+ T cells from the blood of healthy subjects and of severe aplastic anemia patients had their TCR repertoires deep-sequenced. Patients were enrolled under clinicaltrials.gov protocols 00001620, 01623167, 00001397, 00071045, 00081523 and 00961064 in the USA. Ficoll-Paque density gradient centrifugation was used to isolate peripheral blood mononuclear cells. Before DNA extraction, CD4+ and CD8+ T cells were sorted by FACS or by magnetic beads. V was cut back by 0 bases and J by 8 bases, leaving a gap of 16 bases between them. Taken from the germline V gene (reference sequence), the CDR1 and CDR2 loops are LNHNV and YYDKDF. The CDR3 starts with the cysteine, ends with the phenylalanine, and has 15 residues. The kept DNA is CDR3 alone, 45 bases in frame from the first base.

Genomic DNA served as template for TCR beta VDJ combination and CDR3 sequence profiling. An Illumina HiSeq 2000 was the platform used for TCR repertoire sequencing. In the original analysis: TRBV/TRBJ rearrangement plots, CDR3 size and DJ length profiles, and Simpson's diversity index were used to evaluate the repertoires. The most abundant DNA sequence in the deep sequencing data was taken as the immunodominant clone. CDR3 amino acid sequences were checked for sharing across subjects and were also compared against the VDJdb database and published repertoires. TCRdb handled the public reads itself, with Q25 trimming in fastp and clone calling in MiXCR, and kept productive beta chains. Rows matching on CDR3 protein sequence are summarized as one entry with the most common DNA and genes. None of the V and J calls come from the authors' own analysis; TCRdb made them. The sample table shows under 500,000 distinct CDR3 sequences, and roughly a third are seen once. Under 0.95% of the sample comes from the top ten.

What the work shows at the level of the full study, not this receptor alone: Between patients and healthy controls, no significant difference in CD8+ Simpson's diversity was found (P=0.060). Although around 30 CD8+ CDR3 sequences were shared by patients and controls, these sequences appeared highly expressed in patients and within the immunodominant clones of patients.

With regard to this clonotype: The antigen this receptor binds is unknown. Base qualities are not provided; no much larger clone lies one nucleotide away.

The sequence is built from TRBV15 and TRBJ1-2; the D gene is not confidently resolved. The TCR originated in a human donor with aplastic anemia. The material sequenced was sorted CD4+, CD8+, or CD8+CD57+ T cells (not recorded which) from PBMCs. The CDR3 region: CATSRDGATAAGYTF. The bases read TGTGCCACCAGCAGAGATGGTGCGACCGCCGCAGGCTACACCTTC.